This record concerns one T cell receptor (beta chain) sequence. These data belong to a study of blood T cell repertoires in COVID-19. Study overall: Sites across the United States, Italy and Spain contributed samples from acute and convalescent COVID-19.

Those who participated ranged in age from roughly 18 to 89 years and resided in 24 US areas. TCRdb keeps only in-frame clones here, not all; method: immunoSEQ multiplex PCR. Of over 200,000 clones detected, around nine tenths appear once; the ten largest clones hold 11%. The receptor was derived from a man aged 25-45 years who had recovered from COVID-19. Source material: PBMCs or T cells enriched from blood (not recorded which).

The CDR3 sequence: CASSRDRGNSPLHF. The CDR3 DNA follows: TGTGCCAGCAGCCGAGACAGGGGTAATTCACCCCTCCACTTT. V usage is TRBV6-2 or TRBV6-3 and J usage is TRBJ1-6; 8 bases line up with TRBD1. J gave up 6 bases and V 6 bases, and 4 bases lay outside the gene matches. CDR3 size: 14 residues. In germline, CDR1 is MNHEY, CDR2 SVGEGT.